The 17 T cell receptor beta chains below were found in one sample sequenced in a study of blood T cell repertoires in COVID-19. Sequenced by immunoSEQ multiplex PCR; TCRdb stores in-frame clones only, minus some. The sample records approximately 98,000 clones, 88% being singletons. Sequences were obtained from peripheral blood. The receptors stem from a human donor in a cohort sampled during active COVID-19.

The chain couples TRBV13 to TRBJ1-2; a possible D gene is TRBD1 (5 bases). This CDR3 comprises 15 residues. Germline V lookup: CDR1 PRHDT, CDR2 FYEKMQ (reference sequence). The V end was cut by 5 bases, the J end by 1 base, with 14 bases between. Written as DNA, the CDR3 is TGTGCCAGCAGCGCCGGCGGGGGGAATAACTATGGCTACACCTTC. Protein sequence: CASSAGGGNNYGYTF.

The gene calls are TRBV11-3 and TRBJ1-1, with TRBD1 as a possible D gene (5 bases). Germline V CDR1 and CDR2: SGHNT, YENEEA. Trimming took off 5 bases at V and 2 bases at J, with 15 bases between the two ends. The CDR3 totals 15 residues. The CDR3 DNA follows: TGTGCCAGCAGCCCCGGGGGAGAGCTAAACACTGAAGCTTTCTTT. This gives the protein CASSPGGELNTEAFF.

V is TRBV20-1 and J is TRBJ2-1; possible D gene TRBD2, 6 bases. Germline CDR1 DFQATT, CDR2 SNEGSKA (reference sequence). V lost 6 bases and J 12 bases, leaving 15 bases between the germline ends. The CDR3 is 11 residues long. The CDR3 sequence: CSATGLYGQFF. The CDR3 nucleotides read TGCAGTGCGACGGGACTCTACGGGCAGTTCTTC.

V gene TRBV24-1 combines with J gene TRBJ2-2, with TRBD2 as a possible D gene (6 bases). Germline V gives CDR1 KGHDR, CDR2 SFDVKD. With 3 bases removed from V and 4 bases from J, the gap between germline ends came to 14 bases. CDR3 length: 16 amino acids. CDR3 region: CATSDPGTAGTGELFF. CDR3 DNA sequence: TGTGCCACCAGTGATCCGGGGACTGCGGGCACCGGGGAGCTGTTTTTT.

The J gene is TRBJ1-4, the V gene TRBV5-4; D perhaps matches TRBD1 (5 bases). Trimming shortened V by 0 bases and J by 0 bases, and 6 bases separated the two germline ends. Per the germline V gene, CDR1 is SGHNT and CDR2 is YYREEE (reference sequence). The CDR3 loop spans 15 amino acids. CDR3 protein: CASSLGGATNEKLFF. The CDR3 nucleotides are TGTGCCAGCAGCTTGGGGGGGGCAACTAATGAAAAACTGTTTTTT.

The chain carries TRBV19 and TRBJ1-5; 8 bases map to TRBD1. Germline V gene data show CDR1 as LNHDA and CDR2 as SQIVND (reference sequence). The junction had 5 bases not matched to a gene; V was cut back by 7 bases and J by 3 bases. There are 14 residues in the CDR3. The CDR3 nucleotides read TGTGCCAGTAAGACAGGGGCCATCAATCAGCCCCAGCATTTT. Its translation is CASKTGAINQPQHF.

This clone was seen ten or more times. The chain recombines TRBV6-5 with TRBJ2-7, with D possibly matching TRBD1 (6 bases). The CDR3 contains 15 residues. Deletions cut 7 bases from V and 3 bases from J, with 19 bases between. Germline lookup yields CDR1 MNHEY and CDR2 SVGAGI. CDR3 DNA: TGTGCCAGCACCCCGGACAGAGACCCCCTCTACGAGCAGTACTTC. The encoded protein is CASTPDRDPLYEQYF.

The rearrangement uses TRBV6-5 and TRBJ1-5; the D is unclear. Germline values: CDR1 MNHEY, CDR2 SVGAGI. V dropped 5 bases and J dropped 4 bases, with 15 bases sitting between them. There are 15 residues in the CDR3. CDR3: CASSNSPGGNQPQHF. CDR3 in DNA: TGTGCCAGCAGTAACAGTCCCGGCGGGAATCAGCCCCAGCATTTT.

The chain links TRBV5-1 to TRBJ2-1; D uncertain. The CDR3 runs 14 residues. The ends were cut back, 4 bases at V and 9 bases at J, with 17 bases in the middle. Germline V gene data show CDR1 as SGHRS and CDR2 as YFSETQ. The CDR3 loop is CASSKTRTHSEQFF. The CDR3, as DNA: TGCGCCAGCAGCAAGACCAGAACCCACAGTGAGCAGTTCTTC.

The DNA for the CDR3 is TGTGCCAGCTCACCAGCGACAGTAACTAGCAATCAGCCCCAGCATTTT. Its protein is CASSPATVTSNQPQHF. The gene calls are TRBV18 and TRBJ1-5; D is possibly TRBD1 (5 bases). Germline V CDR1 and CDR2: KGHSH, LQKENI. The CDR3 runs to 16 residues. The germline V and J ends were trimmed by 2 bases and 0 bases, with 11 bases remaining between them.

The V and J genes are TRBV9 and TRBJ2-1; D is unclear. The ends were cut back, 1 base at V and 2 bases at J, with 7 bases in the middle. From germline, CDR1 is SGDLS and CDR2 YYNGEE. The CDR3 totals 14 residues. In DNA, the CDR3 is TGTGCCAGCAGCGTATTTGGAGCCTACAATGAGCAGTTCTTC. This encodes CASSVFGAYNEQFF.

A few counts support this clone. The chain uses TRBV15 and TRBJ1-2, with a tentative D call TRBD1 (6 bases). Between the trimmed V and J ends, which lost 0 bases and 7 bases, there was a span of 15 bases. This CDR3 spans 15 amino acids. The germline gives CDR1 LNHNV, CDR2 YYDKDF (reference sequence). The CDR3 loop reads CATSRDSGQGIGYTF. The CDR3 DNA reads TGTGCCACCAGCAGAGATTCGGGGCAGGGGATTGGCTACACCTTC.

The chain is built from TRBV28 and TRBJ2-2, with D unresolved. CDR3 length: 12 residues. Germline lookup yields CDR1 MDHEN and CDR2 SYDVKM. The V and J ends lost 5 bases and 9 bases respectively, with 10 bases between them. The CDR3 sequence is CASSPTLRELFF. The CDR3 DNA sequence: TGTGCCAGCAGTCCTACCCTCCGGGAGCTGTTTTTT.

The chain carries TRBV28 and TRBJ2-7, with D possibly matching TRBD1 (6 bases). V lost 10 bases to trimming and J lost 0 bases, with 19 bases between them. The CDR3 length is 15 residues. Per the germline V gene, CDR1 is MDHEN and CDR2 is SYDVKM. The CDR3 here is CATILGAANSYEQYF. The CDR3 DNA follows: TGTGCCACCATCTTGGGGGCCGCAAACTCCTACGAGCAGTACTTC. The whole variable domain, filled in from reference TRBV28 and TRBJ2-7, reads DVKVTQSSRYLVKRTGEKVFLECVQDMDHENMFWYRQDPGLGLRLIYFSYDVKMKEKGDIPEGYSVSREKKERFSLILESASTNQTSMYLCATILGAANSYEQYFGPGTRLTVT.

V gene TRBV6-5 combines with J gene TRBJ1-5; D perhaps matches TRBD1 (6 bases). Germline CDR1 and CDR2: MNHEY and SVGAGI. Deletions cut 6 bases from V and 6 bases from J, with 12 bases between. The CDR3 is 13 amino acids. The CDR3 spells CASSRLQGQPQHF. The CDR3 bases are TGTGCCAGCAGCCGCCTACAGGGTCAGCCCCAGCATTTT.

The chain is built from TRBV27 and TRBJ2-1, with D perhaps matching TRBD1 (5 bases). The CDR3 extends over 13 amino acids. V lost 0 bases, J lost 10 bases, and 10 bases lay in between. The germline V gene encodes CDR1 MNHEY and CDR2 SMNVEV (reference sequence). The CDR3 DNA is TGTGCCAGCAGTTTATCCCGGACACAAGAGCAGTTCTTC. This codes for CASSLSRTQEQFF.

This chain links TRBV15 with TRBJ2-2; weak D call: TRBD1 (7 bases). The CDR3 runs 19 residues. V was pared by 1 base and J by 5 bases, with 23 bases between. The germline gives CDR1 LNHNV, CDR2 YYDKDF (reference sequence). CDR3 in amino acids: CATSRAHGGRGRGTGELFF. The CDR3 nucleotides read TGTGCCACCAGCAGAGCGCACGGGGGCAGGGGGAGAGGAACCGGGGAGCTGTTTTTT.